Each of the 2 T cell receptor beta chains below was sequenced from the same sample in a study of shared clonotypes between healthy human individuals. Sequencing was performed with immunoSEQ multiplex PCR; in TCRdb, only in-frame clones are kept and a portion is missing. The sample contains some 1,400,000 clones, 96% of which appear only once. The sequenced material came from naive CD4+ T cells sorted from blood. Subset specified: CD45RA+ positively selected. Receptor source: a man aged 30-40 years in good health.

As concerns this clone: The sample has other DNA sequences that encode this CDR3 too. The chain has TRBV27 and TRBJ2-7, with 12 bases that match TRBD2. The CDR3 totals 16 residues. From germline, CDR1 is MNHEY and CDR2 SMNVEV (reference sequence). The J segment lost 2 bases and the V segment lost 2 bases, leaving 4 bases of the junction unmatched. This chain's CDR3 is CASSLSLAGGPYEQYF. The CDR3 DNA is TGTGCCAGCAGTTTAAGCCTAGCGGGAGGGCCCTACGAGCAGTACTTC.

DNA of the CDR3: TGTGCCAGCAGCGAGGTCCGCGGGGGGCCTGGCTACACCTTC. It codes for CASSEVRGGPGYTF. V gene TRBV9 combines with J gene TRBJ1-2; D is possibly TRBD1 (6 bases). The V end was cut by 3 bases, the J end by 7 bases, with 16 bases between. CDR1 is SGDLS and CDR2 is YYNGEE in the germline V gene. This CDR3 region has 14 residues. Combining the CDR3 with reference TRBV9 and TRBJ1-2 gives the whole variable domain DSGVTQTPKHLITATGQRVTLRCSPRSGDLSVYWYQQSLDQGLQFLIQYYNGEERAKGNILERFSAQQFPDLHSELNLSSLELGDSALYFCASSEVRGGPGYTFGSGTRLTVV.